The T cell receptor beta chain under discussion was sequenced for a study of T-cell memory formation after mild COVID-19. From 5'RACE with constant-segment primers came TCR alpha and TCR beta cDNA libraries that carried sample barcodes and UMIs. One entry per CDR3 protein, called by TCRdb with MiXCR from the 5' RACE reads. The table includes approximately 340,000 distinct CDR3 sequences, approximately 12% detected once. Of note for this clonotype: The target antigen is unknown.

Findings and limits, study-wide: Cross-reactive memory appears to have joined, as suggested by some responding clones showing up in pre-infection memory. Among clones contracting day 15 to 85, CD4/CD8 was balanced, whereas later expanders leaned CD4+.

This TCR was sampled from a man younger than 30 who had mild COVID-19 (a few samples of this study predate the infection). Cell type and time point are not known. Sequenced: PBMCs or a T cell subset sorted from them (not recorded which).

CDR3: CSARDRRGADTQYF. DNA for the CDR3: TGCAGTGCTAGAGACAGAAGAGGGGCAGATACGCAGTATTTT. This rearrangement joins TRBV20-1 to TRBJ2-3; D tentatively fits TRBD1 or TRBD2 (5 bases each). V was cut by 0 bases and J by 4 bases, with 11 bases left in between. CDR1 DFQATT and CDR2 SNEGSKA come from the germline V gene (reference sequence). The CDR3 contains 14 residues.